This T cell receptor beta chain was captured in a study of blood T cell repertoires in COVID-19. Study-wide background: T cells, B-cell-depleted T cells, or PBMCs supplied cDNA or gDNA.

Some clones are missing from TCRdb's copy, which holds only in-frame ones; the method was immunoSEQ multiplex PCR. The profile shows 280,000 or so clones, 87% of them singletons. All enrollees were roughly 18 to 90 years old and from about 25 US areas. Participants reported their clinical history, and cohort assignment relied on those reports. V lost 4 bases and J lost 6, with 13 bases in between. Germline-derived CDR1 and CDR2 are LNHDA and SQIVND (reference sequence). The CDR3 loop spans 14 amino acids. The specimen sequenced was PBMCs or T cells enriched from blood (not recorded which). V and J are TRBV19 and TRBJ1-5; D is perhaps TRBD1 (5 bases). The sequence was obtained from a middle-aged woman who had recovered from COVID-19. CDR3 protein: CASSNGQGAQPQHF. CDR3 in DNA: TGTGCCAGTAGTAATGGGCAGGGCGCTCAGCCCCAGCATTTT.